This TCR beta chain was recorded in a study of Graves' ophthalmopathy and Graves' hyperthyroidism (dated by TCRdb to the late 2010s). Concerning the study at large: Peripheral blood was collected at initial diagnosis, before any treatment. TCR beta repertoire signatures were used to distinguish Graves' ophthalmopathy from Graves' hyperthyroidism and to predict progression to ophthalmopathy. In total, 135 blood samples were TCR-sequenced: some 40 ophthalmopathy, some 75 hyperthyroidism and approximately 17 hyperthyroidism-to-ophthalmopathy patients. To explore V-J signatures that separate ophthalmopathy from hyperthyroidism, a discovery set of fewer than 110 patients was enrolled, consisting of 40 to 45 with ophthalmopathy and around 57 with stable hyperthyroidism. For independent validation, a separate cohort was made up of around 18 hyperthyroidism patients plus 17 patients who later progressed from hyperthyroidism to ophthalmopathy. In a handful of hyperthyroidism patients, the T-cell repertoires found in thyroid tissue were compared with those found in blood. After sampling, hyperthyroidism patients received methimazole starting at 30 mg daily, and ophthalmopathy patients received high-dose intravenous methylprednisolone. The approximately 100 discovery patients were randomly divided into training and test sets at a 7:3 ratio. General findings and caveats noted by the study authors: Most expanded thyroid clonotypes with frequency above 0.001 were also detected in blood, suggesting blood repertoires may reflect the thyroid immune response. In cross-validation, the 13-signature model distinguished ophthalmopathy from stable hyperthyroidism with 87.88% sensitivity and about 81% specificity, while in the test set the corresponding values were about 80% and 75%. In validation, the model predicted ophthalmopathy progression with over 60% sensitivity and roughly 72% specificity; eleven to twelve predicted patients were CT-confirmed with GO in a median of roughly 6.8 months. Sample size was not statistically predetermined, and group allocation was not concealed from the investigators.

This clonotype was found many times. The antigen it recognizes is unknown. One base away there is no much larger clone; base qualities are not given. For repertoire sequencing, TCR beta CDR3 regions were amplified from RNA transcripts. The first round was an RT-PCR using HTBI primers with the Qiagen OneStep RT-PCR kit, and this first round was followed by a second-round multiplex PCR, then size selection and purification. The libraries underwent paired-end sequencing with 100 bp reads on an Illumina HiSeq2000. The authors' analysis ran thus. SOAPnuke was used for read processing, and reads with adapters, uncalled bases, a mean Phred below 15, or no exact constant-primer or identifier match were discarded. High-quality paired reads were merged with COPE v1.2.5. Unique nucleotide sequences were defined as clonotypes and aligned to IMGT TRB V, D and J references using MiTCR v1.1. Only V-J combinations with frequency above 0.0001 were analysed, covering 98% to 99.2% of repertoires. A TCR clonal expansion and chaos score per V-J combination was defined as the ratio of F50 clonal expansion to chaos observed in the TCRdist matrix. Features were reduced by Welch's t-statistics and random forest to over ten V-J combinations, which fed a naive Bayes classifier. The similarity between thyroid and blood repertoires was quantified using the Morisita-Horn index. The raw public data were reprocessed by TCRdb itself: fastp quality trimming at Q25, MiXCR clonotype calling, in-frame beta chains only. Rows are combined by CDR3 protein, so each entry shows the most common genes and DNA. Here the V and J calls rest on TCRdb's processing, not on the authors' analysis. In this sample the table shows hundreds of thousands of distinct CDR3 sequences, around a fifth of which occur a single time. The ten largest clonotypes hold 2.5% to 3.5% of the sample.

According to the germline V gene, CDR1 reads MNHNS and CDR2 reads SASEGT. The CDR3 covers 14 residues, taking in both the cysteine and the phenylalanine. Only the CDR3 portion is preserved as DNA: 42 bases, with reading frame beginning at the first base. Trimming removed 7 bases from V and 5 bases from J, leaving 18 bases between the germline ends. Hyperthyroidism was considered stable if no progression to ophthalmopathy occurred within 18 months of follow-up. Hyperthyroidism patients were newly diagnosed, were aged 18 to 65 years, and had a disease duration under 2 months. Anyone with other autoimmune diseases, uncontrolled infections, pregnancy or lactation was excluded from the study. Clinical symptoms, serum thyroxine, TRAb, thyroid ultrasound and orbital computed tomography were used for diagnosis. PBMCs were isolated from around 10 ml of fresh peripheral blood by Ficoll-Paque density gradient centrifugation. Trizol reagent was used to extract the total RNA, and its quality was then checked on an Agilent 2100 Bioanalyzer.

The sequencing input was peripheral blood. The clonotype originates from a woman aged 18-35 years with stable Graves' hyperthyroidism. Donor details come from another sample of the same person, matched by shared clones. The chain couples TRBV6-1 to TRBJ2-7; TRBD1 is possibly the D segment (6 matching bases). In nucleotides, the sequence is TGTGCCAGCATGCTATTTGGGGGCCGGAACGAGCAGTACTTC. It translates to CASMLFGGRNEQYF.